This entry describes one TCR beta chain. V gave up 5 bases and J gave up 4 bases, with 22 bases separating them. CDR3 length equals 17 residues. This sample is part of a study of blood T cell repertoires in COVID-19. Produced via immunoSEQ multiplex PCR; TCRdb's table is partial and in-frame only. The sample lists about 210,000 clones, 87% seen once, with about 9.3% in the top ten. The participants were between about 18 and 90 years old and came from about two dozen US areas. This TCR came from a man between 18 and 35 years old with acute COVID-19. The J gene is TRBJ2-1, the V gene TRBV5-7; maybe TRBD2 (6 bases). TRBV5-7 is an open reading frame, and its role is uncertain. The specimen was PBMCs or T cells enriched from blood (not recorded which). The CDR3 nucleotides are TGTGCCAGCAGTCCCCGGGACTCCCAGGTCGGGTACAATGAGCAGTTCTTC. This sequence encodes CASSPRDSQVGYNEQFF.